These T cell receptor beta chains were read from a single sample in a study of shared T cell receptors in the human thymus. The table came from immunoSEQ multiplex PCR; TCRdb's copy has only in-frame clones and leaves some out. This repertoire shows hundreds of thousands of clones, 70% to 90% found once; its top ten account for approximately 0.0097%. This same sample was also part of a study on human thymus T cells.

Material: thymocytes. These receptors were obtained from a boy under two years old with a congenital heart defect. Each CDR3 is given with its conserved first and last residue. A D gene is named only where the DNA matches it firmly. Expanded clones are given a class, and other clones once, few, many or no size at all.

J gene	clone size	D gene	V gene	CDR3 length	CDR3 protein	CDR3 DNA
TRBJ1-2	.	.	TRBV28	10	CASRLDGYTF	TGTGCCAGCAGGCTAGATGGCTACACCTTC
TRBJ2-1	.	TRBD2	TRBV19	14	CASKCSGGDNEQFF	TGTGCCAGTAAGTGTAGCGGGGGGGACAATGAGCAGTTCTTC
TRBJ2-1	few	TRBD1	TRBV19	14	CASSIGTATNEQFF	TGTGCCAGTAGTATTGGGACAGCAACTAATGAGCAGTTCTTC
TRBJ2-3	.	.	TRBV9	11	CASSDGDTQYF	TGTGCCAGCAGCGATGGCGATACGCAGTATTTT
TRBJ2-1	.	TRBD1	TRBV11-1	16	CASSLTGGFSYNEQFF	TGTGCCAGCAGCTTGACAGGGGGCTTTTCCTACAATGAGCAGTTCTTC
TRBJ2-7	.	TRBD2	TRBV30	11	CAWSPGEGMSF	TGTGCCTGGAGTCCGGGGGAGGGGATGAGCTTC
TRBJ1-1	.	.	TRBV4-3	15	CASSQDREGDTEAFF	TGCGCCAGCAGCCAAGATCGTGAAGGGGACACTGAAGCTTTCTTT
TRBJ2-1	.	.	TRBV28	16	CASSLIREITLNEQFF	TGTGCCAGCAGTTTAATACGGGAGATCACCCTTAATGAGCAGTTCTTC
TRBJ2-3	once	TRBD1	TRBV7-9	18	CASSLLSGGGSSTDTQYF	TGTGCCAGCAGCCTACTATCAGGGGGCGGGTCGAGCACAGATACGCAGTATTTT
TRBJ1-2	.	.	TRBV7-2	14	CASSSRGGVGGYTF	TGTGCCAGCAGCTCCCGGGGGGGAGTGGGTGGCTACACCTTC